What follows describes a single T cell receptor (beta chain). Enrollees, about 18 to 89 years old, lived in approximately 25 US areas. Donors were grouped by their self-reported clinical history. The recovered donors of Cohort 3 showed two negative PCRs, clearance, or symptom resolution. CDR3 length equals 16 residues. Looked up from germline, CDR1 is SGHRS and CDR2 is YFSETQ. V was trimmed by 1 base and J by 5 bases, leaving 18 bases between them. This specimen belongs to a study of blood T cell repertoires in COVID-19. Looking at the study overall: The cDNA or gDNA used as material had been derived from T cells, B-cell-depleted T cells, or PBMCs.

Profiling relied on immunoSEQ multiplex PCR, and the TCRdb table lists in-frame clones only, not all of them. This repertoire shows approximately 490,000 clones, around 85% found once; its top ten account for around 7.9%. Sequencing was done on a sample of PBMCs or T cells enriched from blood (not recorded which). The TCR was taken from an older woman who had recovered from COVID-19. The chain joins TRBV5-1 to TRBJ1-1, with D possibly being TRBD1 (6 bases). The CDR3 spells CASSLNFGGGGTEAFF. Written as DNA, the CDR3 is TGCGCCAGCAGCTTGAATTTCGGGGGAGGGGGTACTGAAGCTTTCTTT.